A single sample gave rise to the 23 T cell receptor beta chains below, sequenced in a study of radiotherapy plus CTLA-4 blockade in lung cancer. Assay: immunoSEQ multiplex PCR; the TCRdb copy retains only in-frame clones and omits some. Of 40,000 to 45,000 clones detected, approximately 70% appear once; the ten largest clones hold 8.5% to 10%. The material sequenced was peripheral blood, taken from a patient treated with radiotherapy plus ipilimumab. These receptors originate from a human donor with non-small cell lung cancer who had stable disease on radiotherapy plus ipilimumab.

The J gene is TRBJ2-1, the V gene TRBV27, with 7 bases matching TRBD2. This CDR3 region has 15 residues. Germline V lookup: CDR1 MNHEY, CDR2 SMNVEV (reference sequence). The V and J ends lost 3 bases and 4 bases, in that order; junction bases with no gene match: 6. CDR3: CASSLSGEGYNEQFF. The CDR3 DNA sequence: TGTGCCAGCAGTTTGAGCGGGGAGGGGTACAATGAGCAGTTCTTC.

The table lists this clone with a few counts. V is TRBV5-1 and J is TRBJ2-7; D might be TRBD2 (5 bases). This CDR3 has 16 residues. CDR1 SGHRS and CDR2 YFSETQ come from the germline V gene. Trimming removed 0 bases at V and 3 bases at J, with 16 bases between. The CDR3 sequence is CASSLAWLASGYEQYF. CDR3 DNA sequence: TGCGCCAGCAGCTTGGCCTGGCTAGCAAGCGGCTACGAGCAGTACTTC. The whole variable domain, remainder taken from reference TRBV5-1 and TRBJ2-7, is KAGVTQTPRYLIKTRGQQVTLSCSPISGHRSVSWYQQTPGQGLQFLFEYFSETQRNKGNFPGRFSGRQFSNSRSEMNVSTLELGDSALYLCASSLAWLASGYEQYFGPGTRLTVT.

The rearrangement joins TRBV6-1 to TRBJ2-3, with 7 bases aligning to TRBD2. Germline trimming cut 7 bases from V and 1 base from J; bases unmatched to any gene: 8. This CDR3 has 15 residues. Germline V CDR1 and CDR2: MNHNS, SASEGT. Here the CDR3 DNA reads TGTGCCAGCAAACTTACGGGGGGACGCACAGATACGCAGTATTTT. This codes for CASKLTGGRTDTQYF.

V and J are TRBV6-5 and TRBJ1-5; D gene uncertain. CDR1 and CDR2 from the germline V gene are MNHEY and SVGAGI. The CDR3 runs to 13 residues. V was cut by 7 bases and J by 4 bases, with 11 bases left in between. The CDR3 spells CASTPAGNQPQHF. Here the CDR3 DNA reads TGTGCCAGCACCCCGGCGGGGAATCAGCCCCAGCATTTT.

The CDR3 here is CASSLDSYNEQFF. CDR3 sequence (DNA): TGCGCCAGCAGCTTGGACAGCTACAATGAGCAGTTCTTC. The chain links TRBV5-1 to TRBJ2-1; D call uncertain. V lost 0 bases, J lost 3 bases, and 4 bases lay in between. The germline V gene encodes CDR1 SGHRS and CDR2 YFSETQ. CDR3 length: 13 amino acids. The full variable domain, completed using reference TRBV5-1 and TRBJ2-1, is KAGVTQTPRYLIKTRGQQVTLSCSPISGHRSVSWYQQTPGQGLQFLFEYFSETQRNKGNFPGRFSGRQFSNSRSEMNVSTLELGDSALYLCASSLDSYNEQFFGPGTRLTVL.

The chain has TRBV30 and TRBJ1-2, with D unresolved. V was pared by 4 bases and J by 4 bases, with 7 bases between. The CDR3 is made up of 11 amino acids. Germline values: CDR1 GTSNPN, CDR2 SVGIG (reference sequence). In nucleotides, the CDR3 is TGTGCCTGGAACGAGGGCTATGGCTACACCTTC. It translates to CAWNEGYGYTF.

This chain links TRBV29-1 with TRBJ2-3; 14 nucleotides agree with TRBD2. This CDR3 is built from 16 residues. The junction had 10 bases not matched to a gene; V was cut back by 6 bases and J by 5 bases. From germline, CDR1 is SQVTM and CDR2 ANQGSEA. CDR3 in DNA: TGCAGCGTCGGATGGACTAGCGGGGGGCAGAAAGATACGCAGTATTTT. This codes for CSVGWTSGGQKDTQYF.

V is TRBV30 and J is TRBJ1-2; D may be TRBD1 (5 bases). The CDR3 has 16 amino acids. Between the trimmed V and J ends, which lost 0 bases and 0 bases, there was a span of 14 bases. Germline CDR1 reads GTSNPN; CDR2 reads SVGIG (reference sequence). The CDR3 loop is CAWSVRRAGSNYGYTF. As DNA, the CDR3 is TGTGCCTGGAGTGTACGAAGGGCAGGGTCTAACTATGGCTACACCTTC.

Details on this clone: Other DNA sequences in this sample translate to the same CDR3. The rearrangement joins TRBV5-1 to TRBJ1-4; tentatively, D is TRBD1 (5 bases). The CDR3 is 14 amino acids. V lost 0 bases and J lost 4, with 7 bases in between. CDR1 and CDR2 (germline): SGHRS, YFSETQ. The chain's CDR3 is CASSLGQNNEKLFF. CDR3 bases: TGCGCCAGCAGCTTGGGACAGAATAATGAAAAACTGTTTTTT.

The rearrangement uses TRBV5-1 and TRBJ2-2; 9 bases align to TRBD1. The CDR3 spans 16 residues. V trimming: 4 bases; J trimming: 5 bases; junction bases outside the gene matches: 9. Germline CDR1 and CDR2: SGHRS and YFSETQ. CDR3 DNA sequence: TGCGCCAGCAGCACATCCGCGACAGGGGGTACCGGGGAGCTGTTTTTT. Translation gives CASSTSATGGTGELFF.

This clone has only a few counts. The chain combines TRBV19 with TRBJ1-4; D uncertain. V was pared by 5 bases and J by 3 bases, with 13 bases between. Per germline, CDR1 LNHDA and CDR2 SQIVND (reference sequence). This CDR3 spans 15 amino acids. CDR3 in DNA: TGTGCCAGTAGTGGACGAGGGAAAGCTAATGAAAAACTGTTTTTT. Translating it yields CASSGRGKANEKLFF. The variable domain in full, completed from reference TRBV19 and TRBJ1-4, reads DGGITQSPKYLFRKEGQNVTLSCEQNLNHDAMYWYRQDPGQGLRLIYYSQIVNDFQKGDIAEGYSVSREKKESFPLTVTSAQKNPTAFYLCASSGRGKANEKLFFGSGTQLSVL.

The genes are TRBV29-1 and TRBJ1-3; D uncertain. This CDR3 region has 12 residues. V shed 4 bases and J shed 4 bases, with 8 bases lying between them. Germline CDR1 and CDR2: SQVTM and ANQGSEA. The CDR3 nucleotides read TGCAGCGTTGTGACTGTAGGAAACACCATATATTTT. It yields the protein CSVVTVGNTIYF.

This chain connects TRBV11-3 to TRBJ2-1; 9 bases are a match to TRBD2. The CDR3 spans 14 residues. J gave up 7 bases and V 5 bases, and 6 bases lay outside the gene matches. Germline lookup yields CDR1 SGHNT and CDR2 YENEEA. The CDR3 DNA reads as TGTGCCAGCAGCGCCAGCGGGGGGAAAAATGAGCAGTTCTTC. Encoded protein: CASSASGGKNEQFF. Full variable domain (remainder filled in from reference TRBV11-3 and TRBJ2-1): EAGVVQSPRYKIIEKKQPVAFWCNPISGHNTLYWYLQNLGQGPELLIRYENEEAVDDSQLPKDRFSAERLKGVDSTLKIQPAELGDSAVYLCASSASGGKNEQFFGPGTRLTVL.

This sequence joins TRBV6-5 and TRBJ2-3; D might be TRBD2 (6 bases). Germline CDR1 MNHEY, CDR2 SVGAGI. V was pared by 4 bases and J by 4 bases, with 15 bases between. The CDR3 sequence is 15 residues long. CDR3 coding DNA: TGTGCCAGCAGTTTGGCGGGCCCTAGCGCAGATACGCAGTATTTT. It codes for CASSLAGPSADTQYF.

CDR3 coding DNA: TGTGCCAGCAGCTTGGGCAGTACAAACCAGCCCCAGCATTTT. This sequence encodes CASSLGSTNQPQHF. This sequence joins TRBV5-6 and TRBJ1-5; D is ambiguous. Germline V gives CDR1 SGHDT, CDR2 YYEEEE. V was shortened by 0 bases and J by 7 bases, with 11 bases between the two germline ends. The CDR3 length is 14 residues.

The rearrangement joins TRBV11-3 to TRBJ1-2; the match to TRBD1 covers 7 bases. The germline V gene encodes CDR1 SGHNT and CDR2 YENEEA. V was pared by 1 base and J by 1 base, with 3 bases of the junction left unmatched. The CDR3 sequence is 15 residues long. For the CDR3, the DNA is TGTGCCAGCAGCTTAGGGGACAGAGTTAACTATGGCTACACCTTC. This gives the protein CASSLGDRVNYGYTF.

The CDR3 protein is CASRLVPGTGGIYQPQHF. The CDR3 nucleotides are TGTGCAAGTCGCTTAGTTCCCGGGACAGGGGGTATCTATCAGCCCCAGCATTTT. The chain joins TRBV12-2 to TRBJ1-5; TRBD1 is the table's D call and was not checked against the DNA. TRBV12-2 is labeled a pseudogene. The CDR3 is made up of 18 amino acids.

The table lists this clone with a count of one. V usage is TRBV6-5 and J usage is TRBJ1-2; 11 bases map to TRBD1. The CDR3 consists of 14 residues. With 2 bases clipped from V and 14 bases from J, the junction kept 10 bases outside the gene matches. Germline V gene lookup returns CDR1 MNHEY and CDR2 SVGAGI. CDR3 DNA: TGTGCCAGCAGTTACCCGGGGACAGGGGGAAGCAAAACCTTC. This gives the protein CASSYPGTGGSKTF.

The rearrangement joins TRBV7-2 to TRBJ1-2; 8 nucleotides agree with TRBD1. The CDR3 runs 15 residues. The germline gives CDR1 SGHTA, CDR2 FQGNSA. The J segment lost 7 bases and the V segment lost 1 base, leaving 8 bases of the junction unmatched. The CDR3 spells CASSLVAGGLGGYTF. The CDR3 DNA reads as TGTGCCAGCAGCTTAGTTGCAGGGGGCCTCGGTGGCTACACCTTC.

V is TRBV7-9 and J is TRBJ1-1; TRBD1 is a possible D gene (6 bases). The V gene's germline CDR1 is SEHNR and CDR2 FQNEAQ (reference sequence). The CDR3 contains 14 residues. The ends were cut back, 6 bases at V and 5 bases at J, with 16 bases in the middle. The chain's CDR3 is CASSPVRGWTEAFF. The CDR3 DNA reads as TGTGCCAGCAGTCCAGTCAGGGGATGGACTGAAGCTTTCTTT.

This chain uses TRBV21-1 with TRBJ1-6; the table assigns TRBD1, which was not confirmed against the DNA. TRBV21-1 is marked as a pseudogene. The CDR3 covers 18 residues. The CDR3 nucleotides read TGTGCCAGCAGCATAGGGCAGGGCGGCCACTCCTATAATTCACCCCTCCACTTT. Translation: CASSIGQGGHSYNSPLHF.

The chain links TRBV6-5 to TRBJ1-1, with D possibly matching TRBD1 (6 bases). The V and J ends lost 8 bases and 1 base respectively, with 8 bases between them. The CDR3 is made up of 12 amino acids. Germline V CDR1 and CDR2: MNHEY, SVGAGI. CDR3 in DNA: TGTGCCAGCGGGACATCGAACACTGAAGCTTTCTTT. Protein sequence: CASGTSNTEAFF.

The genes are TRBV5-1 and TRBJ1-4, with 7 bases lining up with TRBD1. CDR3 length: 14 amino acids. V dropped 4 bases and J dropped 6; count of bases not matched to a gene: 6. Germline-derived CDR1 and CDR2 are SGHRS and YFSETQ. The CDR3 DNA sequence: TGCGCCAGCAGCCAGACAGGGTTATATGAAAAACTGTTTTTT. Protein sequence: CASSQTGLYEKLFF.